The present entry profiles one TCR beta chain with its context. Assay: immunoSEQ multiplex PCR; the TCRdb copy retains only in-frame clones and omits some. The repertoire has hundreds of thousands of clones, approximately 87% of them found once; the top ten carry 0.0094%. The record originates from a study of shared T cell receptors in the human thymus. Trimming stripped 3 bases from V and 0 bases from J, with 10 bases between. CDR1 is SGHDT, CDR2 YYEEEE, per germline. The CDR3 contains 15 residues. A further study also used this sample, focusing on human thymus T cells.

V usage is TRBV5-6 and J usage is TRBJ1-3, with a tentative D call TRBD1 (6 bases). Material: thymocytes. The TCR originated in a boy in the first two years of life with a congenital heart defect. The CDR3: CASSSWGHSGNTIYF. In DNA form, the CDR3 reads TGTGCCAGCAGCTCGTGGGGGCACTCTGGAAACACCATATATTTT.